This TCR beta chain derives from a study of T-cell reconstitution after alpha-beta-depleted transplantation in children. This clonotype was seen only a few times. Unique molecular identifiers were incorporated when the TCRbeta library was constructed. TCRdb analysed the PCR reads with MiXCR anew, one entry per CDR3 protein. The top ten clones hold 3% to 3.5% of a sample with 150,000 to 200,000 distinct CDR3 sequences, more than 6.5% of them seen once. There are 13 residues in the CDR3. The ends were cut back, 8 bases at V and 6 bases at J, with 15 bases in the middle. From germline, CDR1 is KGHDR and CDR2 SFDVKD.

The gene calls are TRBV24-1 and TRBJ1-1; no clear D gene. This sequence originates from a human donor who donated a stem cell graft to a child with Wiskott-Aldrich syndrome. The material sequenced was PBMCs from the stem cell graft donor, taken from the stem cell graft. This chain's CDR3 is CATKNHGEPEAFF. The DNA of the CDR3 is TGTGCCACCAAGAATCATGGGGAGCCTGAAGCTTTCTTT.